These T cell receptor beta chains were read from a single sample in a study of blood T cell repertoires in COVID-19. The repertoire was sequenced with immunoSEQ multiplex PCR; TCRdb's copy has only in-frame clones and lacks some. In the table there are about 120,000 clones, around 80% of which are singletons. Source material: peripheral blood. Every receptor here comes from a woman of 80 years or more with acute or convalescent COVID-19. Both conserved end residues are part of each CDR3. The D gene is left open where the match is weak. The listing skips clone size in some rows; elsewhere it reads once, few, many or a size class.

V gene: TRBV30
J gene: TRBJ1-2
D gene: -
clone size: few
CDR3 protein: CAWSVGRGADYGYTF
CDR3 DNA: TGTGCCTGGAGTGTAGGGCGGGGGGCCGACTATGGCTACACCTTC

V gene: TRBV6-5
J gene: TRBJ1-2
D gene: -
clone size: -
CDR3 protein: CASRAGLELYGYTF
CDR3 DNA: TGTGCCAGCAGGGCAGGGCTGGAACTCTATGGCTACACCTTC

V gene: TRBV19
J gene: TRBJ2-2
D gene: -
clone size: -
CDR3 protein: CASSIQTTTGELFF
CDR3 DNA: TGTGCCAGTAGTATACAAACTACCACCGGGGAGCTGTTTTTT

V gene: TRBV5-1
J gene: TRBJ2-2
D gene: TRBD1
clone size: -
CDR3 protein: CASSATGGTGELFF
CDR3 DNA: TGCGCCAGCAGCGCAACAGGGGGTACCGGGGAGCTGTTTTTT

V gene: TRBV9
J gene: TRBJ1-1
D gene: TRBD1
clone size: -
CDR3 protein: CASSVKQGDRDTEAFF
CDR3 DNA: TGTGCCAGCAGCGTAAAACAGGGGGACAGGGACACTGAAGCTTTCTTT

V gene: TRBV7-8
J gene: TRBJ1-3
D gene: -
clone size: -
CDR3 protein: CAGGSGTHGSGNTIYF
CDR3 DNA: TGTGCCGGTGGGTCGGGGACTCACGGCTCTGGAAACACCATATATTTT

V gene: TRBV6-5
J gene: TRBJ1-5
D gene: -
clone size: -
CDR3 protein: CASSPLDSYQPQHF
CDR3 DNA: TGTGCCAGCAGTCCCCTGGACAGTTATCAGCCCCAGCATTTT

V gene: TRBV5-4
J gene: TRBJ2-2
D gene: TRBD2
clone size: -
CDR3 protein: CASARGLAGGRGTGELFF
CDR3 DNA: TGTGCCAGCGCCCGAGGCCTAGCGGGGGGGCGAGGCACCGGGGAGCTGTTTTTT

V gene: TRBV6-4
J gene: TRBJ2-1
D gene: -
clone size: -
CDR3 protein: CASSLAPSSYNEQFF
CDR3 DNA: TGTGCCAGCAGCTTAGCTCCTAGCTCCTACAATGAGCAGTTCTTC

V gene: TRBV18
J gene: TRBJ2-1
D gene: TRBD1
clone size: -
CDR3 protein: CASSLRQGRGQFF
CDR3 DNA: TGTGCCAGCTCACTCCGACAGGGTAGGGGGCAGTTCTTC

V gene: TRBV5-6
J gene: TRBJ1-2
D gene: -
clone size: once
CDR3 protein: CASSGLQGFYGYTF
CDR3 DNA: TGTGCCAGCAGCGGGCTCCAGGGGTTCTATGGCTACACCTTC

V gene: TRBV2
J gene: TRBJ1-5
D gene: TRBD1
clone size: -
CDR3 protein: CASSPTGGYQPQHF
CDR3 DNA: TGTGCCAGCAGCCCTACAGGGGGCTATCAGCCCCAGCATTTT

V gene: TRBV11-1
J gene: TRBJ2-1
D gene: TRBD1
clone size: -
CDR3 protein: CASSLGGQGANNEQFF
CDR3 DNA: TGTGCCAGCAGCTTAGGCGGGCAGGGGGCGAACAATGAGCAGTTCTTC

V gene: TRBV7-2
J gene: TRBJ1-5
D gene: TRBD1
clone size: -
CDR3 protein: CASSPDRGRDQPQHF
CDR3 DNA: TGTGCCAGCAGCCCCGACAGGGGAAGAGATCAGCCCCAGCATTTT

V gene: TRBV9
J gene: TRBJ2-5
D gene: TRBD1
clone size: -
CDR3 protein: CASSVGDRTLDF
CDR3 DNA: TGTGCCAGCAGCGTAGGGGACAGGACCTTAGACTTC

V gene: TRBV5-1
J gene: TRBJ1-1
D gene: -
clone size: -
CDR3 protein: CASSVTHSHPEAFF
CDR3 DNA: TGCGCCAGCAGCGTAACCCACAGTCACCCTGAAGCTTTCTTT

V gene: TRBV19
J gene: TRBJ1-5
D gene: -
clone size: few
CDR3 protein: CATSTGYSNQPQHF
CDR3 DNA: TGTGCCACTTCGACAGGTTATAGCAATCAGCCCCAGCATTTT

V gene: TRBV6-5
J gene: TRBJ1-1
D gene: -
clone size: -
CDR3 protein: CASGRGNTEAFF
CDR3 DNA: TGTGCCAGCGGAAGAGGGAACACTGAAGCTTTCTTT

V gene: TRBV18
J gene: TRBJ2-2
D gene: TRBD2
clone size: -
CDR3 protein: CASSSTGGDTGELFF
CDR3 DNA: TGTGCCAGCTCGTCTACGGGAGGGGACACCGGGGAGCTGTTTTTT

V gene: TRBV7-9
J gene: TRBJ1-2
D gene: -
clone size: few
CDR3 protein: CASSLVGAGGYTF
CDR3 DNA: TGTGCCAGCAGCTTAGTTGGAGCGGGGGGCTACACCTTC

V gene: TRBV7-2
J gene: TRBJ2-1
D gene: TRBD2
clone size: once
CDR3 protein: CASSPHPAGLVNEQFF
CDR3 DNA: TGTGCCAGCAGCCCCCACCCCGCGGGACTAGTCAATGAGCAGTTCTTC

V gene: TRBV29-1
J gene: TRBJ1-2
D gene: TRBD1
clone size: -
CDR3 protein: CSVSPLPGQGIYGYTF
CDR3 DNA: TGCAGCGTTTCTCCCCTTCCGGGACAGGGGATCTATGGCTACACCTTC

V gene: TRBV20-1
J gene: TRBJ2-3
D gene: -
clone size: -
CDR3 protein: CSAMRQDTQYF
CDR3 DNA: TGCAGTGCTATGAGGCAGGATACGCAGTATTTT

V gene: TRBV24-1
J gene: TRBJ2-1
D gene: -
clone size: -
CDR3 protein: CATSGQGPGDEQFF
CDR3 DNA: TGTGCCACCAGTGGACAGGGCCCGGGAGATGAGCAGTTCTTC

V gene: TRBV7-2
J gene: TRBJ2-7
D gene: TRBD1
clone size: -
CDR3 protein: CASNRGRAWDAEQYF
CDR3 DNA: TGTGCCAGTAACAGGGGACGAGCCTGGGACGCCGAGCAGTACTTC

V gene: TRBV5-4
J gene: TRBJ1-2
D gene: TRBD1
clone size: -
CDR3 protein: CASSFGGGLDRANYGYTF
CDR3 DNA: TGTGCCAGCAGCTTCGGAGGTGGTTTGGACAGGGCTAACTATGGCTACACCTTC

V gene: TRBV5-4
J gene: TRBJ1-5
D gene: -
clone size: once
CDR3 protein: CASSLAGVSNQPQHF
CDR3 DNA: TGTGCCAGCAGCTTGGCGGGAGTCTCAAATCAGCCCCAGCATTTT

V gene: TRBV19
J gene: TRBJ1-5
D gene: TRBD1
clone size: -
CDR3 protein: CASSPGQGLGNQPQHF
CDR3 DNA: TGTGCCAGTAGTCCGGGACAGGGGCTTGGCAATCAGCCCCAGCATTTT

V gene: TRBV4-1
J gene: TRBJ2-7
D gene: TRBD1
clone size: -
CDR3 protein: CASSLLRDSPYEQYF
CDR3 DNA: TGCGCCAGCAGCCTTCTCCGGGACAGTCCCTACGAGCAGTACTTC

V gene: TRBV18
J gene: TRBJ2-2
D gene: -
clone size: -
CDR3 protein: CASSPNSPGANTGELFF
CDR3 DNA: TGTGCCAGCTCACCTAACTCTCCGGGGGCGAACACCGGGGAGCTGTTTTTT

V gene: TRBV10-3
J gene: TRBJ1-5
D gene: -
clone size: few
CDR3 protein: CAISEQVGFSQPQHF
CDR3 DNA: TGTGCCATCAGTGAACAGGTAGGGTTCAGTCAGCCCCAGCATTTT

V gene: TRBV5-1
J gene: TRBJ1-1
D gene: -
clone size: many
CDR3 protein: CASSLQTDTEAFF
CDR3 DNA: TGCGCCAGCAGCTTGCAGACAGACACTGAAGCTTTCTTT

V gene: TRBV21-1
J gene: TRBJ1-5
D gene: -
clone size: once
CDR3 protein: CASSKTEHQPQHF
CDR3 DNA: TGTGCCAGCAGCAAAACGGAGCATCAGCCCCAGCATTTT

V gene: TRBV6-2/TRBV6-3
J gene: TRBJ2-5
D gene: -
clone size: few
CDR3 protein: CASSSWTLQETQYF
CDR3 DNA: TGTGCCAGCAGTTCCTGGACACTTCAAGAGACCCAGTACTTC

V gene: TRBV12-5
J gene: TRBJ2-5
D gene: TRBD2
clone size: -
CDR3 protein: CASGLAKGAGEETQYF
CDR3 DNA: TGTGCTAGTGGTTTGGCAAAGGGAGCGGGGGAGGAGACCCAGTACTTC

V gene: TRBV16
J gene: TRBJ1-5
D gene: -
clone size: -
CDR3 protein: CASSQAFGDQPQHF
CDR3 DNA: TGTGCCAGCAGCCAGGCCTTCGGAGATCAGCCCCAGCATTTT

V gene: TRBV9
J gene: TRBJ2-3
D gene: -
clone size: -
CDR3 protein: CASSVVSTDTQYF
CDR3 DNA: TGTGCCAGCAGCGTAGTCTCCACAGATACGCAGTATTTT

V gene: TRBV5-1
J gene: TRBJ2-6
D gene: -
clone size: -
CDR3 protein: CASSLRTDSGANVLTF
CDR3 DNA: TGCGCCAGCAGCTTGAGGACAGATTCTGGGGCCAACGTCCTGACTTTC

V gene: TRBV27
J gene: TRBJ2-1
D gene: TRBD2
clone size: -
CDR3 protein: CASRTSGRVEQFF
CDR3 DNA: TGTGCCAGCCGGACTAGCGGGAGAGTTGAGCAGTTCTTC

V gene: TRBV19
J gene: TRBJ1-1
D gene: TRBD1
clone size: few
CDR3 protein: CASSDRGRPEAFF
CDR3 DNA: TGTGCCAGTAGCGACAGGGGACGGCCTGAAGCTTTCTTT

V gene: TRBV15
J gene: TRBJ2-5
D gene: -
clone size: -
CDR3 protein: CATSRDQQAQREYF
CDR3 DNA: TGTGCCACCAGCAGAGATCAACAGGCCCAACGAGAGTACTTC

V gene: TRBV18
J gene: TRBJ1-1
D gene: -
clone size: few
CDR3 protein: CASSPEAITNTEAFF
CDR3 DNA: TGTGCCAGCTCACCAGAGGCGATTACGAACACTGAAGCTTTCTTT

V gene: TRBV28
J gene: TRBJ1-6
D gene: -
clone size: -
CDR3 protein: CASKDTGFSVLHF
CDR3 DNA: TGTGCCAGCAAGGATACAGGGTTTTCAGTCCTCCACTTT

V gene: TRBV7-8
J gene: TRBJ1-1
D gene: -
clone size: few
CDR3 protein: CASSLAQGWTEAFF
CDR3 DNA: TGTGCCAGCAGCTTAGCACAGGGTTGGACTGAAGCTTTCTTT

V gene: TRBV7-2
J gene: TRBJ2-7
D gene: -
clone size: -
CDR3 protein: CASSLAVSSSSYEQYF
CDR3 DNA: TGTGCCAGCAGCCTAGCAGTTAGCTCAAGCTCCTACGAGCAGTACTTC

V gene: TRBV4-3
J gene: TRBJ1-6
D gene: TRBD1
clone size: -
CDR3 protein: CASSQRQGSPLHF
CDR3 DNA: TGCGCCAGCAGCCAACGACAGGGTTCACCCCTCCACTTT

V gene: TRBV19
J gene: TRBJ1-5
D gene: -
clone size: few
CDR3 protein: CATEQGSQPQHF
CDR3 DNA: TGTGCCACCGAACAGGGTTCGCAGCCCCAGCATTTT

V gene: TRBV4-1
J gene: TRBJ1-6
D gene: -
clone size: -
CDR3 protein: CASSQFRGEGSPLHF
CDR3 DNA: TGCGCCAGCAGCCAATTTAGAGGAGAGGGTTCACCCCTCCACTTT

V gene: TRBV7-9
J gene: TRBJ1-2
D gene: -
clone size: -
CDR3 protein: CASQGDNYGYTF
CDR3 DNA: TGTGCCAGTCAAGGAGACAACTATGGCTACACCTTC

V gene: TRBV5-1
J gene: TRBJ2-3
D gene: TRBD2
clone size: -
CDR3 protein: CASSWTSGSTDTQYF
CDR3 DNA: TGCGCCAGCAGCTGGACTAGCGGGAGCACAGATACGCAGTATTTT

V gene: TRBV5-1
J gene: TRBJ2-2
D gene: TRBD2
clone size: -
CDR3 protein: CASSPLLAGDTGELFF
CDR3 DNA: TGCGCCAGCAGCCCTCTCCTAGCGGGGGACACCGGGGAGCTGTTTTTT